This TCR beta chain was retrieved from a study of blood T cell repertoires in COVID-19. As for the study in general: Collection of acute and convalescent COVID-19 samples took place in the United States, Italy and Spain. The analysed material was cDNA or gDNA that came from T cells, B-cell-depleted T cells, or PBMCs.

In the authors' methods: Reference gene primer amplification gave nucleated cell count estimates. Data came from immunoSEQ multiplex PCR; TCRdb stores just in-frame clones and leaves some out. V and J calls and clone size follow that table, whereas D and trimming were derived from the DNA. The top ten clones hold about 18% of a sample with some 63,000 clones, roughly 85% of them seen once. Germline values: CDR1 LGHNA, CDR2 YSLEER. Trimming took off 0 bases at V and 3 bases at J, with 11 bases between the two ends. The CDR3 runs to 16 residues. The sequence was collected from a human donor in a cohort sampled during active COVID-19. V gene TRBV4-3 combines with J gene TRBJ1-4; D unclear. The sequenced sample consisted of peripheral blood. This CDR3 is CASSQEGHLANEKLFF. The DNA of the CDR3 is TGCGCCAGCAGCCAAGAGGGCCACCTTGCTAATGAAAAACTGTTTTTT.